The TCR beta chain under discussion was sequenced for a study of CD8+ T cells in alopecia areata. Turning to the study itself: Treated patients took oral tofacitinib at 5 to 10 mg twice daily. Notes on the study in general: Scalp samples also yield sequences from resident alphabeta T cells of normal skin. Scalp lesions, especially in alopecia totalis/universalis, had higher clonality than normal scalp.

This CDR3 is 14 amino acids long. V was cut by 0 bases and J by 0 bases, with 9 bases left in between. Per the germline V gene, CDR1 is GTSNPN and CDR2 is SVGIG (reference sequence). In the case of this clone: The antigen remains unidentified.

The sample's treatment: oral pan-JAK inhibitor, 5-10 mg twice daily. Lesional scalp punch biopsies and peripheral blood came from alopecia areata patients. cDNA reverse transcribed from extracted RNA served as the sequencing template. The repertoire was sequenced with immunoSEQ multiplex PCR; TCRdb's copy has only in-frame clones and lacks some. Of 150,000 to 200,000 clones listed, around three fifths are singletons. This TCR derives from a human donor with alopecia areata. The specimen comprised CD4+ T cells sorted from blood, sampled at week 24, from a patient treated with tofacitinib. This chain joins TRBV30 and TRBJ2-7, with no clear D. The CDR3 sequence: CAWSVTASSYEQYF. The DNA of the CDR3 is TGTGCCTGGAGTGTAACAGCCAGCTCCTACGAGCAGTACTTC. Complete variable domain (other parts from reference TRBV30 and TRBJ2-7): SQTIHQWPATLVQPVGSPLSLECTVEGTSNPNLYWYRQAAGRGLQLLFYSVGIGQISSEVPQNLSASRPQDRQFILSSKKLLLSDSGFYLCAWSVTASSYEQYFGPGTRLTVT.